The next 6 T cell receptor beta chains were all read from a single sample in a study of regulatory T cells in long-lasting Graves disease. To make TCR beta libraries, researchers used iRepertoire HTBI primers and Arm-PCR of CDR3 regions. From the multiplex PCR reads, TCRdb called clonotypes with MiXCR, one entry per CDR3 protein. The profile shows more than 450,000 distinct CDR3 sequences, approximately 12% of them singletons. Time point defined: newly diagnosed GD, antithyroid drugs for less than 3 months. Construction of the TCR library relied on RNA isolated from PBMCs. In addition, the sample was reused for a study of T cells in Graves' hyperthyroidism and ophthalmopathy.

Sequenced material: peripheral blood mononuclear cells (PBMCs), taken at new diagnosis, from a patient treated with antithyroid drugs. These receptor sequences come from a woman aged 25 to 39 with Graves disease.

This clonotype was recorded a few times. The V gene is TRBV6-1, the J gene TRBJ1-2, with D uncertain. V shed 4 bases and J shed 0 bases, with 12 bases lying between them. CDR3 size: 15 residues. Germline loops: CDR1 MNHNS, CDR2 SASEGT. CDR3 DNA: TGTGCCAGCAGTGGAACTTCCGGAACTAACTATGGCTACACCTTC. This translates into CASSGTSGTNYGYTF.

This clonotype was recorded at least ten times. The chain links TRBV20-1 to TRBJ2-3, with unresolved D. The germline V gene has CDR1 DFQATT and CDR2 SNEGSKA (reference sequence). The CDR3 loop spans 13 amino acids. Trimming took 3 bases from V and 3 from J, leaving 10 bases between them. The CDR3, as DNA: TGCAGTGCTAGGTCGGACCTGACAGATACGCAGTATTTT. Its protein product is CSARSDLTDTQYF.

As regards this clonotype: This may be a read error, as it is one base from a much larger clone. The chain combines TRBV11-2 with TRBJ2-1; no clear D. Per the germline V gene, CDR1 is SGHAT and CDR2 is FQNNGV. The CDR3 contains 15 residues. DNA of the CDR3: TGTGCCAGCAGCCCTGGGCGGACGCCTGAGGAGACCCGGTACTTC. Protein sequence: CASSPGRTPEETRYF.

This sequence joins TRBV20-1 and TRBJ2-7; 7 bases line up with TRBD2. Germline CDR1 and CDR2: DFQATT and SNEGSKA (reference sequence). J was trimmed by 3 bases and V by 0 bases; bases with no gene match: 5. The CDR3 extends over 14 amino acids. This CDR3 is CSARDGREDYEQYF. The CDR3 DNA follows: TGCAGTGCTAGAGATGGGAGGGAAGACTACGAGCAGTACTTC.

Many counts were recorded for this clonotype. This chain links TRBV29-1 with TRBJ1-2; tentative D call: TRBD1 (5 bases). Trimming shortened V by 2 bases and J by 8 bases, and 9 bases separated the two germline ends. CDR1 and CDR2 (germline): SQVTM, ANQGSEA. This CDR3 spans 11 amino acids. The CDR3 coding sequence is TGCAGCGTTGAATCAGGGACCGGCTACACCTTC. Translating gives CSVESGTGYTF.

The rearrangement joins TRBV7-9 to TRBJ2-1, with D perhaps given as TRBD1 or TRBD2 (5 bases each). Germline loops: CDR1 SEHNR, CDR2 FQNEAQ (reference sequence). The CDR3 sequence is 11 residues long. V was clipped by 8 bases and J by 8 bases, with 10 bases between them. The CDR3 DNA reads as TGTGCCAGCCAGGGCGGGTATGAGCAGTTCTTC. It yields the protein CASQGGYEQFF.